The 21 T cell receptor beta chains below all came from one sample that was sequenced in a study of identical twins. TCRdb redid the calling of the 5' RACE reads with MiXCR, one entry per CDR3 protein. The sample has fewer than 650,000 distinct CDR3 sequences, approximately 10% seen once. These data also formed part of another study, on yellow fever vaccine responses in identical twins.

Material: PBMCs. Receptors were obtained from a woman aged 18-35 years in good health.

Remarks on this clonotype: One junction end disagrees with the germline gene, perhaps due to a read error. The gene calls are TRBV3-1 and TRBJ2-3; 7 bases are shared with TRBD2. Germline V gene data show CDR1 as LGHDT and CDR2 as YNNKEL (reference sequence). The CDR3 spans 19 residues. CDR3 loop: CACSQAHLLERESTDTQYF. The DNA of the CDR3 is TGTGCCTGCAGCCAAGCGCACCTACTAGAGCGGGAAAGCACAGATACGCAGTATTTT.

This clonotype was observed a handful of times. In DNA, the CDR3 is TGTGCCAGCAGCTTCCGGACAGGGCACACTGAAGCTTTCTTT. This encodes CASSFRTGHTEAFF. V gene TRBV5-6 combines with J gene TRBJ1-1; 8 bases fit TRBD1. This CDR3 is built from 14 residues. Unmatched junction bases numbered 3, after V lost 2 bases and J lost 3 bases. The germline V gene encodes CDR1 SGHDT and CDR2 YYEEEE. The variable domain in full, completed from reference TRBV5-6 and TRBJ1-1, reads DAGVTQSPTHLIKTRGQQVTLRCSPKSGHDTVSWYQQALGQGPQFIFQYYEEEERQRGNFPDRFSGHQFPNYSSELNVNALLLGDSALYLCASSFRTGHTEAFFGQGTRLTVV.

This clonotype came up a few times. This chain links TRBV10-3 with TRBJ1-2; TRBD1 matches at 10 bases. V trimming: 2 bases; J trimming: 2 bases; junction bases outside the gene matches: 2. This CDR3 comprises 15 residues. Germline CDR1 reads ENHRY; CDR2 reads SYGVKD. The CDR3 DNA is TGTGCCATCAGTGAGAAGACAGGGGGCAACTATGGCTACACCTTC. Its protein product is CAISEKTGGNYGYTF.

As concerns this clonotype: Mismatch with germline at one junction end may stem from a read error. This chain links TRBV5-1 with TRBJ2-7, with 8 positions matching TRBD2. The CDR3 extends over 14 amino acids. Germline CDR1 reads SGHRS; CDR2 reads YFSETQ. The CDR3 DNA reads as TGCACCAGCAGCTTGGGGGGACTAGTGGGTGAGCAGTACTTC. This translates into CTSSLGGLVGEQYF.

The J gene is TRBJ2-1, the V gene TRBV7-8; D not certain. Looked up from germline, CDR1 is SGHVS and CDR2 is FQNEAQ. The V end was cut by 1 base, the J end by 4 bases, with 14 bases between. This CDR3 is built from 16 residues. The CDR3 region has the DNA TGTGCCAGCAGCTTAGTAGGCCCTAGTCAATACAATGAGCAGTTCTTC. As protein: CASSLVGPSQYNEQFF. The variable domain in full, completed from reference TRBV7-8 and TRBJ2-1, reads GAGVSQSPRYKVAKRGQDVALRCDPISGHVSLFWYQQALGQGPEFLTYFQNEAQLDKSGLPSDRFFAERPEGSVSTLKIQRTQQEDSAVYLCASSLVGPSQYNEQFFGPGTRLTVL.

The chain carries TRBV4-1 and TRBJ2-7; perhaps TRBD2 as D (5 bases). V lost 4 bases and J lost 2, with 18 bases in between. This CDR3 is built from 16 residues. Germline V gives CDR1 MGHRA, CDR2 YSYEKL. CDR3 sequence reads: CASSPSLRLYTYEQYF. The DNA of the CDR3 is TGCGCCAGCAGCCCCTCCCTCCGACTATACACCTACGAGCAGTACTTC.

This clonotype came up many times. The gene calls are TRBV12-3 or TRBV12-4 and TRBJ2-1; either TRBD1 or TRBD2 may supply D (5 bases each). This CDR3 has 16 amino acids. Trimming took 5 bases from V and 5 from J, leaving 19 bases between them. The CDR3 sequence: CASSPSGGRGNNEQFF. In DNA, the CDR3 is TGTGCCAGCAGTCCTTCTGGGGGACGGGGAAACAATGAGCAGTTCTTC.

This clonotype was observed a handful of times. This chain links TRBV4-3 with TRBJ2-3; D remains ambiguous. The CDR3 spans 14 residues. With 0 bases removed from V and 3 bases from J, the gap between germline ends came to 7 bases. Per germline, CDR1 LGHNA and CDR2 YSLEER. CDR3 DNA: TGCGCCAGCAGCCAAGACATACCAACAGATACGCAGTATTTT. It specifies CASSQDIPTDTQYF.

There are a few counts of this clonotype. The CDR3 DNA reads TGCGCCAGCAGCTGGGACTTCCCTCGGGACGAGCAGTACTTC. Residues: CASSWDFPRDEQYF. The rearrangement joins TRBV5-1 to TRBJ2-7; a weak D match, TRBD2 (6 bases). Germline V lookup: CDR1 SGHRS, CDR2 YFSETQ. The germline V and J ends were trimmed by 3 bases and 5 bases, with 15 bases remaining between them. The CDR3 is 14 residues long.

The chain combines TRBV20-1 with TRBJ2-7; 8 nucleotides align to TRBD1. Germline V gives CDR1 DFQATT, CDR2 SNEGSKA (reference sequence). This CDR3 comprises 18 residues. The V gene end was trimmed by 1 base and the J gene end by 2 bases; junction bases not matched to a gene: 16. For the CDR3, the DNA is TGCAGTGCTAGAGGTCTAGAAGACAGGGGCCAACGAACCTACGAGCAGTACTTC. Amino acid sequence: CSARGLEDRGQRTYEQYF.

The V and J genes are TRBV9 and TRBJ1-5, with D unresolved. There are 13 residues in the CDR3. Trimming took 3 bases from V and 3 from J, leaving 7 bases between them. Germline assignment: CDR1 SGDLS and CDR2 YYNGEE. CDR3 in DNA: TGTGCCAGCAGCGAAGGTGACAATCAGCCCCAGCATTTT. This translates into CASSEGDNQPQHF.

This clonotype was seen a handful of times. The genes are TRBV5-1 and TRBJ1-2; D call uncertain. The CDR3 runs to 13 residues. The V end was cut by 0 bases, the J end by 8 bases, with 11 bases between. From germline, CDR1 is SGHRS and CDR2 YFSETQ. DNA of the CDR3: TGCGCCAGCAGCTTGGGGGTTTCTAGCGGCTACACCTTC. This translates into CASSLGVSSGYTF.

There are a few counts of this clonotype. V gene TRBV20-1 combines with J gene TRBJ2-7, with unresolved D. The V end lost 6 bases, the J end lost 6 bases, and 18 bases lay between the germline ends. Germline V gene sequence: CDR1 DFQATT, CDR2 SNEGSKA (reference sequence). This CDR3 is 13 amino acids long. The CDR3: CSAPVDLRSEQYF. The CDR3 DNA sequence: TGCAGTGCGCCCGTGGACCTGAGGAGCGAGCAGTACTTC.

The J gene is TRBJ2-1, the V gene TRBV20-1, with unresolved D. Germline CDR1 DFQATT, CDR2 SNEGSKA (reference sequence). This CDR3 is built from 14 residues. With 6 bases removed from V and 6 bases from J, the gap between germline ends came to 18 bases. The CDR3 DNA is TGCAGTGCCCCCCCCGTTGGGTTGAGCAATGAGCAGTTCTTC. Protein: CSAPPVGLSNEQFF.

This clonotype has more than one count but fewer than ten. The CDR3 DNA reads TGTGCCAGCTCACCAATTCACACAGAGACCCAGTACTTC. This encodes CASSPIHTETQYF. This chain joins TRBV18 and TRBJ2-5; D remains ambiguous. The germline V gene has CDR1 KGHSH and CDR2 LQKENI. Trimming took off 2 bases at V and 4 bases at J, with 8 bases between the two ends. The CDR3 length is 13 residues.

This clonotype was detected a few times. This chain links TRBV7-9 with TRBJ2-5; perhaps D is TRBD1 or TRBD2 (6 bases each). Trimming cost V 3 bases and J 2 bases, with 13 bases left between them. Germline V gene data show CDR1 as SEHNR and CDR2 as FQNEAQ (reference sequence). The CDR3 consists of 15 residues. Here the CDR3 DNA reads TGTGCCAGCAGCTTGTACGGGGGCCCTCAAGAGACCCAGTACTTC. It specifies CASSLYGGPQETQYF.

This clonotype was observed many times. This chain links TRBV7-8 with TRBJ2-5; tentatively, D is TRBD2 (6 bases). The CDR3 is 14 residues long. V lost 1 base to trimming and J lost 5 bases, with 11 bases between them. CDR1 is SGHVS, CDR2 FQNEAQ, per germline. CDR3 DNA sequence: TGTGCCAGCAGCTTAGTGGCGGCGGGGGAGACCCAGTACTTC. It translates to CASSLVAAGETQYF.

This clonotype appeared many times. This chain links TRBV7-9 with TRBJ2-7, with TRBD2 as a possible D gene (5 bases). The CDR3 sequence is 16 residues long. The germline gives CDR1 SEHNR, CDR2 FQNEAQ (reference sequence). V dropped 4 bases and J dropped 2 bases, with 18 bases sitting between them. The CDR3 DNA follows: TGTGCCAGCAGCTCCATTTGGGAGACGGACGCCTACGAGCAGTACTTC. It is translated as CASSSIWETDAYEQYF.

J is TRBJ2-2 and V is TRBV7-9, with unresolved D. The V and J ends lost 9 bases and 2 bases respectively, with 13 bases between them. The CDR3 is 14 residues long. Germline values: CDR1 SEHNR, CDR2 FQNEAQ (reference sequence). In DNA form, the CDR3 reads TGTGCCAGGGCCAAGGACGGTAACACCGGGGAGCTGTTTTTT. Translation gives CARAKDGNTGELFF.

This clonotype appeared many times. The chain combines TRBV27 with TRBJ2-5, with 7 bases that match TRBD1. Germline V lookup: CDR1 MNHEY, CDR2 SMNVEV (reference sequence). The V gene end was trimmed by 5 bases and the J gene end by 3 bases; junction bases not matched to a gene: 6. This CDR3 is 14 amino acids long. The CDR3 loop reads CASSPGQNKETQYF. CDR3 nucleotides: TGTGCCAGCAGTCCGGGACAGAATAAAGAGACCCAGTACTTC.

In its sample, this clonotype was seen a few times. The gene calls are TRBV29-1 and TRBJ1-1, with D possibly matching TRBD1 (5 bases). From germline, CDR1 is SQVTM and CDR2 ANQGSEA. Trimming took off 6 bases at V and 0 bases at J, with 11 bases between the two ends. The length of the CDR3 is 13 residues. The DNA for the CDR3 is TGCAGCGTGCTTGGGACGGTGAACACTGAAGCTTTCTTT. It translates to CSVLGTVNTEAFF.